Below are 11 T cell receptor beta chains sequenced from a single sample in a study of T-cell reconstitution after alpha-beta-depleted transplantation in children. As it was prepared, the TCRbeta library received unique molecular identifiers. TCRdb used MiXCR to reprocess the PCR reads, holding one entry per CDR3 protein. In the table there are approximately 150,000 distinct CDR3 sequences, roughly 9% of which are singletons. The sequencing here drew on PBMCs, mostly from graft donor cells, taken 180 days after TCRalphabeta/CD19-depleted stem cell transplant. The receptors were gathered from a female patient between 2 and 15 years old who had a stem cell transplant for congenital amegakaryocytic thrombocytopenia, so the T cells may come from the graft donor.

This clonotype was seen many times. This chain links TRBV20-1 with TRBJ2-1; D is unresolved. This CDR3 spans 15 amino acids. V shed 5 bases and J shed 0 bases, with 14 bases lying between them. Looked up from germline, CDR1 is DFQATT and CDR2 is SNEGSKA (reference sequence). In nucleotides, the CDR3 is TGCAGTGCTGGGGAAGGCGGAAGCTCCTACAATGAGCAGTTCTTC. Residues: CSAGEGGSSYNEQFF.

This clonotype showed up just a few times. The J gene is TRBJ2-3, the V gene TRBV7-9, with a weak D call TRBD2 (6 bases). CDR1 is SEHNR, CDR2 FQNEAQ, per germline (reference sequence). Trimming stripped 5 bases from V and 1 base from J, with 13 bases between. This CDR3 region has 15 residues. The CDR3 loop reads CASSAWGDGTDTQYF. The DNA for the CDR3 is TGTGCCAGCAGCGCCTGGGGGGATGGCACAGATACGCAGTATTTT.

This clonotype was detected a few times. The V gene is TRBV11-2, the J gene TRBJ2-2, with 9 nucleotides matching TRBD2. The CDR3 has 17 amino acids. CDR1 is SGHAT, CDR2 FQNNGV, per germline. The junction had 6 bases not matched to a gene; V was cut back by 0 bases and J by 4 bases. The CDR3 loop is CASSLEWTSARTGELFF. CDR3 coding DNA: TGTGCCAGCAGCTTAGAATGGACTAGCGCCCGCACCGGGGAGCTGTTTTTT.

The sample holds many counts of this clonotype. The CDR3 DNA is TGTGCCATCACCGAGGACAGGGGTGGCTACACCTTC. Translating gives CAITEDRGGYTF. The chain employs TRBV10-3 and TRBJ1-2, with 9 bases matching TRBD1. Germline-derived CDR1 and CDR2 are ENHRY and SYGVKD. CDR3 size: 12 residues. The junction had 4 bases not matched to a gene; V was cut back by 7 bases and J by 7 bases.

This clonotype came up many times. The chain combines TRBV12-3 or TRBV12-4 with TRBJ1-1; no clear D gene. V was clipped by 1 base and J by 6 bases, with 12 bases between them. The CDR3 has 14 residues. CDR3 residues: CASSLGRAVSEAFF. The CDR3 nucleotides read TGTGCCAGCAGTTTAGGGAGAGCGGTATCTGAAGCTTTCTTT.

In this sample, this clonotype turned up many times. Here the CDR3 reads CSVEGGRDGDEQFF. Here the CDR3 DNA reads TGCAGCGTTGAGGGCGGGAGAGATGGGGATGAGCAGTTCTTC. The J gene is TRBJ2-1, the V gene TRBV29-1; 7 positions match TRBD2. From germline, CDR1 is SQVTM and CDR2 ANQGSEA. The junction had 10 bases not matched to a gene; V was cut back by 3 bases and J by 8 bases. This CDR3 contains 14 residues.

This chain joins TRBV27 and TRBJ2-2; TRBD2 agrees at 8 bases. V shed 6 bases, J shed 5 bases, and the junction held 17 bases outside the gene matches. The germline V gene has CDR1 MNHEY and CDR2 SMNVEV (reference sequence). The CDR3 runs to 18 residues. CDR3 nucleotide sequence: TGTGCCAGCAGCCCCTACGGACAAGCGGGAGTTAGAACCGGGGAGCTGTTTTTT. Its protein product is CASSPYGQAGVRTGELFF.

V gene TRBV9 combines with J gene TRBJ1-4, with D possibly matching TRBD1 (5 bases). Trimming left V 4 bases short and J 4 bases short, with 14 bases between. This CDR3 comprises 15 residues. Germline CDR1 SGDLS, CDR2 YYNGEE. CDR3 residues: CASSLSAGINEKLFF. CDR3 sequence (DNA): TGTGCCAGCAGCCTATCCGCAGGGATTAATGAAAAACTGTTTTTT. Supplemented by reference TRBV9 and TRBJ1-4, the full variable domain reads DSGVTQTPKHLITATGQRVTLRCSPRSGDLSVYWYQQSLDQGLQFLIQYYNGEERAKGNILERFSAQQFPDLHSELNLSSLELGDSALYFCASSLSAGINEKLFFGSGTQLSVL.

This clonotype appeared many times. The chain combines TRBV20-1 with TRBJ2-1; 10 nucleotides align to TRBD2. Germline CDR1 is DFQATT and CDR2 is SNEGSKA (reference sequence). V lost 6 bases to trimming and J lost 2 bases; unmatched junction nucleotides: 4. The length of the CDR3 is 14 residues. The CDR3 here is CSAQSGRAYNEQFF. The CDR3 DNA follows: TGCAGTGCCCAAAGCGGGAGGGCCTACAATGAGCAGTTCTTC.

Only a few counts were recorded for this clonotype. V is TRBV6-1 and J is TRBJ2-1, with TRBD2 identical over 9 bases. Trimming cost V 10 bases and J 8 bases; bases outside gene matches: 15. This CDR3 has 15 amino acids. Germline CDR1 reads MNHNS; CDR2 reads SASEGT. CDR3 bases: TGTGCCACCACCCCGCGCGGGGGGGCTGGCTATGAGCAGTTCTTC. Protein: CATTPRGGAGYEQFF.

Within the sample, this clonotype is medium-sized (0.01 to 0.1%). The CDR3 DNA reads as TGCGCCAGCAGCTTGGTACCCTTTTCAGATACGCAGTATTTT. Amino acids: CASSLVPFSDTQYF. The rearrangement joins TRBV5-1 to TRBJ2-3; unclear D gene. The length of the CDR3 is 14 residues. Germline values: CDR1 SGHRS, CDR2 YFSETQ. Trimming pared 0 bases from V and 4 bases from J, leaving 9 bases between.